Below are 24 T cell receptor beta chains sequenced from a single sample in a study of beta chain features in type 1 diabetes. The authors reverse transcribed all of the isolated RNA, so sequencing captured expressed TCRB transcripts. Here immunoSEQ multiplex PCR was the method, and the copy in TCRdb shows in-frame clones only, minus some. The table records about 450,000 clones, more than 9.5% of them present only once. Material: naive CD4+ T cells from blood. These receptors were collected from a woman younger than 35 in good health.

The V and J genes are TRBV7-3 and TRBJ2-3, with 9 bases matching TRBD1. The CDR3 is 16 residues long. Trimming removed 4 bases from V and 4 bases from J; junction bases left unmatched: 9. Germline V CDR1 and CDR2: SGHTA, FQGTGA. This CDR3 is CASSSTGGAGSDTQYF. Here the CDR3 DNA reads TGTGCCAGCAGCTCCACAGGGGGCGCTGGTTCAGATACGCAGTATTTT.

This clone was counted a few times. The CDR3 DNA reads TGTGCCAGCAGCCAAGTTGGGACTATCCCTGTCCGCGAGCAGTTCTTC. This translates into CASSQVGTIPVREQFF. This sequence joins TRBV4-2 and TRBJ2-1; 7 bases align to TRBD2. The CDR3 runs to 16 residues. Germline trimming cut 1 base from V and 10 bases from J; bases unmatched to any gene: 13. Germline CDR1 is LGHNA and CDR2 is YNFKEQ.

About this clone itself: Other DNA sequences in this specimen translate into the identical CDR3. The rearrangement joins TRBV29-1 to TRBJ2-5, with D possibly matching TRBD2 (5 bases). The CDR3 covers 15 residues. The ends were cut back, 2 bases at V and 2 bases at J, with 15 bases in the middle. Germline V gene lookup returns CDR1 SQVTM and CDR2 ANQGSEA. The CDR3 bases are TGCAGCGTTGAAAAGCAAGTGAGCGGTCAAGAGACCCAGTACTTC. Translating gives CSVEKQVSGQETQYF.

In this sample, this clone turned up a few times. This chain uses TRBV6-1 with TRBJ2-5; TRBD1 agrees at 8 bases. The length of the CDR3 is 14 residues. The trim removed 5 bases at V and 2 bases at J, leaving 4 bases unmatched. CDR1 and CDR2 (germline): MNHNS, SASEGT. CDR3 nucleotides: TGTGCCAGCAGTCGGGACAGGATACAAGAGACCCAGTACTTC. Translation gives CASSRDRIQETQYF.

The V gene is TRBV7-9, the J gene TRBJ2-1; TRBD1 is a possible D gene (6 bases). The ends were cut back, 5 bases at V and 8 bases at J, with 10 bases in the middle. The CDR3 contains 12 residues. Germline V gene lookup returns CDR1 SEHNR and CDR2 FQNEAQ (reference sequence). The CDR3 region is CASSKTGYEQFF. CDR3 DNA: TGTGCCAGCAGCAAAACAGGGTATGAGCAGTTCTTC.

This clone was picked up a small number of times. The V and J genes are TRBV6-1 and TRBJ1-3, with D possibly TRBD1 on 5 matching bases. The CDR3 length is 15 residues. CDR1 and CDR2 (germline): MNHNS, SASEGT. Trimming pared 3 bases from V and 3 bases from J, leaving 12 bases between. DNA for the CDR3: TGTGCCAGCAGTGAGCCCGGGACTGATGGAAACACCATATATTTT. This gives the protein CASSEPGTDGNTIYF.

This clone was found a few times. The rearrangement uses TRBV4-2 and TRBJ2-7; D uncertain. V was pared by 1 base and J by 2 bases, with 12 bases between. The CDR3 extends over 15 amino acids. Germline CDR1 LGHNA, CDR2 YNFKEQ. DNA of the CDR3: TGTGCCAGCAGCCAAGCCCCCGGGCCCACCTACGAGCAGTACTTC. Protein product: CASSQAPGPTYEQYF.

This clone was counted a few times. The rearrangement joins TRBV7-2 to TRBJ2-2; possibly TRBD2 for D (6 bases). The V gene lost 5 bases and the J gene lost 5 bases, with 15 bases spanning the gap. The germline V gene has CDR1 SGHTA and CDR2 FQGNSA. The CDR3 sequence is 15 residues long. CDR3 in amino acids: CASSPRRVATGELFF. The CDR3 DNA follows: TGTGCCAGCAGCCCTCGGAGGGTAGCAACCGGGGAGCTGTTTTTT.

CDR3 sequence reads: CASSRGTGDLNQPQHF. CDR3 bases: TGCGCCAGCAGCCGAGGGACAGGGGATTTGAATCAGCCCCAGCATTTT. The V gene is TRBV4-1, the J gene TRBJ1-5; 10 bases agree with TRBD1. The CDR3 is 16 residues long. V dropped 4 bases and J dropped 4; count of bases not matched to a gene: 7. Germline V CDR1 and CDR2: MGHRA, YSYEKL.

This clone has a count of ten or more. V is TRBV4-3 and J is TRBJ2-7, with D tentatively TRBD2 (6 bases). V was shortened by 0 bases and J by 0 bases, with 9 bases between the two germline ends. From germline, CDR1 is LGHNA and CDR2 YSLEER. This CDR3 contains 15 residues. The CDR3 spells CASSQEAGSSYEQYF. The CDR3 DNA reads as TGCGCCAGCAGCCAAGAAGCGGGCAGCTCCTACGAGCAGTACTTC.

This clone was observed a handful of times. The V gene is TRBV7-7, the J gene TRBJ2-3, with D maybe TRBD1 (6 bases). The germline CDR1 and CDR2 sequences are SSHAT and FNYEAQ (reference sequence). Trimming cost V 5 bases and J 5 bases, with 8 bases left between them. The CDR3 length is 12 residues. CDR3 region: CASSKTGDTQYF. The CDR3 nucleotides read TGTGCCAGCAGCAAGACAGGAGATACGCAGTATTTT.

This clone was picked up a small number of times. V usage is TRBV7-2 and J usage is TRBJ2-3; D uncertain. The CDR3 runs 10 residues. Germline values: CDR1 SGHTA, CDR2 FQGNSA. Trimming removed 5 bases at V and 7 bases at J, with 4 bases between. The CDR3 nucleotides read TGTGCCAGCAGCCTTTATACGCAGTATTTT. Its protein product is CASSLYTQYF.

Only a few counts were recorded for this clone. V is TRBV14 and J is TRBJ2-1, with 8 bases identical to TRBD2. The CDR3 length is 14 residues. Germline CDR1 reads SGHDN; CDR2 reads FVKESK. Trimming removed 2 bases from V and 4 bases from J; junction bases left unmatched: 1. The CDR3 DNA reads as TGTGCCAGCAGCCAACGGGGGGGTTACAATGAGCAGTTCTTC. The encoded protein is CASSQRGGYNEQFF. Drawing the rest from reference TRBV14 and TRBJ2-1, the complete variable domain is EAGVTQFPSHSVIEKGQTVTLRCDPISGHDNLYWYRRVMGKEIKFLLHFVKESKQDESGMPNNRFLAERTGGTYSTLKVQPAELEDSGVYFCASSQRGGYNEQFFGPGTRLTVL.

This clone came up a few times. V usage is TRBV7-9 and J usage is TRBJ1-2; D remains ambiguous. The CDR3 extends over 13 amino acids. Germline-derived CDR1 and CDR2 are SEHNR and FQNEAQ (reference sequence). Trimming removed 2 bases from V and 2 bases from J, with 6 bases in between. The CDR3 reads CASSLQDNYGYTF. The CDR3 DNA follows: TGTGCCAGCAGCTTACAGGACAACTATGGCTACACCTTC.

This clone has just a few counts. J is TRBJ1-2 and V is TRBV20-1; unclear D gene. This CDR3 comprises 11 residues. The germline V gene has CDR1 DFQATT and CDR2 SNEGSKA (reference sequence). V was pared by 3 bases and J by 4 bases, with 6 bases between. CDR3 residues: CSARPGYGYTF. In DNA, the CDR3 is TGCAGTGCTAGGCCCGGCTATGGCTACACCTTC.

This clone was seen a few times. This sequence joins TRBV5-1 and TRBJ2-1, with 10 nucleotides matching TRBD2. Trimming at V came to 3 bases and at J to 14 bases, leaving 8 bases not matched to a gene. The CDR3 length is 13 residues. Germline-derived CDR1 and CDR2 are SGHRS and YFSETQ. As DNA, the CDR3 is TGCGCCAGCAGCTCCGGGACTAGCGATTGGAAGTTCTTC. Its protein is CASSSGTSDWKFF.

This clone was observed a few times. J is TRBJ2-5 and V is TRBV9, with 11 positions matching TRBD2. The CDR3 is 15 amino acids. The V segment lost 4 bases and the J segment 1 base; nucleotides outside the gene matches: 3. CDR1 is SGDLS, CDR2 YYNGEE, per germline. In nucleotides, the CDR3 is TGTGCCAGCAGCTCTGGGACTAGCGGCCAAGAGACCCAGTACTTC. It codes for CASSSGTSGQETQYF.

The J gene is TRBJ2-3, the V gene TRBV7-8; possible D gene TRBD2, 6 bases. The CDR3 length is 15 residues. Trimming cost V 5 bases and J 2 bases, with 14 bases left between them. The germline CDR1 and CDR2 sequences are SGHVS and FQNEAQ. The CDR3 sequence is CASSGARDFTDTQYF. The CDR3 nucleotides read TGTGCCAGCAGCGGGGCCCGGGACTTCACAGATACGCAGTATTTT.

The CDR3 protein is CSVEPRLAGADTQYF. In nucleotides, the CDR3 is TGCAGCGTTGAACCGAGACTAGCGGGAGCAGATACGCAGTATTTT. The gene calls are TRBV29-1 and TRBJ2-3; the match to TRBD2 covers 12 bases. The CDR3 contains 15 residues. Looked up from germline, CDR1 is SQVTM and CDR2 is ANQGSEA. Trimming took 2 bases from V and 4 from J; bases not matched to a gene: 4.

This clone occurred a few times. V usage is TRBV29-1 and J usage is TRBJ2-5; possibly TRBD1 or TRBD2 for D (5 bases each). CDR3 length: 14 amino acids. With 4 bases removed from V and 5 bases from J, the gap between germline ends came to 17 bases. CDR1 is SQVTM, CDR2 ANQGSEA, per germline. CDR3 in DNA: TGCAGCGTTGTCGGGGCCCAGTTGGGGGAGACCCAGTACTTC. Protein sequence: CSVVGAQLGETQYF.

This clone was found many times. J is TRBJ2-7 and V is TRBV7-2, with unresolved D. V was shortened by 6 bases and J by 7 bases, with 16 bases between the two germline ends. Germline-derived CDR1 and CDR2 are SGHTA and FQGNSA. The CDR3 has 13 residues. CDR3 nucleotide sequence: TGTGCCAGCAGGGGGTACAGCTCTGATGAGCAGTACGTC. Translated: CASRGYSSDEQYV.

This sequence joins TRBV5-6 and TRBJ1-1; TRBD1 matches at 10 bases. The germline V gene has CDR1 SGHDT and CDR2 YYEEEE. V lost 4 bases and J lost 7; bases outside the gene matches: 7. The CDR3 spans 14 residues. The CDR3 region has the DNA TGTGCCAGCAGCCCGTTGGACAGGGGGGTTGAAGCTTTCTTT. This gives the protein CASSPLDRGVEAFF.

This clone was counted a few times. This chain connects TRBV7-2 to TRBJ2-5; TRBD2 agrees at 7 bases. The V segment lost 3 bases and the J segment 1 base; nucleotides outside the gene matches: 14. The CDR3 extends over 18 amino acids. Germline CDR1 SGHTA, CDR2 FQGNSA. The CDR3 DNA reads TGTGCCAGCAGCTTTAACGGGGGGAGGAGCGGGCTCCAAGAGACCCAGTACTTC. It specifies CASSFNGGRSGLQETQYF.

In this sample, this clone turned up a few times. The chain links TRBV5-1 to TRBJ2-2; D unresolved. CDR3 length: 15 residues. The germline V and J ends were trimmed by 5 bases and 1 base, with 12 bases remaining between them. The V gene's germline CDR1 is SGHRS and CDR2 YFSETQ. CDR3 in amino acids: CASSQSTMNTGELFF. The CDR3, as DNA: TGCGCCAGCAGTCAGAGCACCATGAACACCGGGGAGCTGTTTTTT.